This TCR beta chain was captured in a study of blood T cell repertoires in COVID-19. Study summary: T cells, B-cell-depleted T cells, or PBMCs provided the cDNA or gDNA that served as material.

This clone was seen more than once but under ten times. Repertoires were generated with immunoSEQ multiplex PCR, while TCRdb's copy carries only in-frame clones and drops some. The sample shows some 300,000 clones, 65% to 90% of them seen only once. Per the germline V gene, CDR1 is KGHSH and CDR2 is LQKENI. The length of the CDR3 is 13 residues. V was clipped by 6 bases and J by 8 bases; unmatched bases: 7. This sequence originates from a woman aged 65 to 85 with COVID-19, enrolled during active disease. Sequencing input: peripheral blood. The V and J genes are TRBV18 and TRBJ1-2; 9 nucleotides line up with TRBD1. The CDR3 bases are TGTGCCAGCTCTCTACAGGGGGCTGGAGGCTACACCTTC. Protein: CASSLQGAGGYTF.